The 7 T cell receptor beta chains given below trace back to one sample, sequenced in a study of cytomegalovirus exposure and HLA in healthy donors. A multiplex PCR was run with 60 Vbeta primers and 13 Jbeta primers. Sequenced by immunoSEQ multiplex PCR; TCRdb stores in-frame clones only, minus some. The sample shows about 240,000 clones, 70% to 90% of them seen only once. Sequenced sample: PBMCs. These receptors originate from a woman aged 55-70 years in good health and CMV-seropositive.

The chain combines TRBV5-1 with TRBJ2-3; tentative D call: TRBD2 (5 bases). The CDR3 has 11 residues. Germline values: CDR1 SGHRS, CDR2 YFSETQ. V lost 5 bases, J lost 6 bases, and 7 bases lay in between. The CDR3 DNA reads TGCGCCAGCAGGGGCGGGGATACGCAGTATTTT. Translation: CASRGGDTQYF.

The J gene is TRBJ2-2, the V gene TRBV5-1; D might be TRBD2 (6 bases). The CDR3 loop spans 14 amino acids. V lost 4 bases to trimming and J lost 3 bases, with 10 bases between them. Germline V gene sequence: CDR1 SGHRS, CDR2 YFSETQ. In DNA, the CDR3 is TGCGCCAGCAGCCAGCGGGTGGACACCGGGGAGCTGTTTTTT. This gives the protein CASSQRVDTGELFF.

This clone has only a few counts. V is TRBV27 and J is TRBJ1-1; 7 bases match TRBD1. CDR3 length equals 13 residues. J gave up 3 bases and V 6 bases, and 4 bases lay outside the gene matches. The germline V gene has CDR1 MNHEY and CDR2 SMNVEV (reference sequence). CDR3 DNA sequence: TGTGCCAGCAGCTTAGGGGGCCACACTGAAGCTTTCTTT. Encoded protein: CASSLGGHTEAFF.

The CDR3: CASRELAETQYF. In nucleotides, the CDR3 is TGTGCCAGCAGGGAACTAGCGGAGACCCAGTACTTC. The chain combines TRBV6-1 with TRBJ2-5; 7 positions match TRBD2. The length of the CDR3 is 12 residues. Germline CDR1 reads MNHNS; CDR2 reads SASEGT. V dropped 6 bases and J dropped 5; count of bases not matched to a gene: 3.

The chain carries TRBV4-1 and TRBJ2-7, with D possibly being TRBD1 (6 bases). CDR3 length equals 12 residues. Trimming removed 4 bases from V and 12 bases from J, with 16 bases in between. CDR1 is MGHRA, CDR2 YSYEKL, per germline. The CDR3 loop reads CASSLPQGEVYF. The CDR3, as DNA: TGCGCCAGCAGCCTCCCACAGGGCGAGGTGTACTTC.

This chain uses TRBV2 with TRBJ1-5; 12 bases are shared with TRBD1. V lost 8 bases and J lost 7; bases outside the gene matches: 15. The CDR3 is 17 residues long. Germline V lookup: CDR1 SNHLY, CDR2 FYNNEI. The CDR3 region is CASAFLPGQGAGQPQHF. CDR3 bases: TGTGCCAGCGCCTTTCTTCCGGGACAGGGGGCCGGGCAGCCCCAGCATTTT.

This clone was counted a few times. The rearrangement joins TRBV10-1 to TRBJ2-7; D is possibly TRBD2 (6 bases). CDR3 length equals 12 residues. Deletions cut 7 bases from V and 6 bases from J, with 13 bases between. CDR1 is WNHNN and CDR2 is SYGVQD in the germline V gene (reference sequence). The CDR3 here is CASTNRRGEQYF. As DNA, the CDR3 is TGCGCCAGCACCAACAGGAGGGGCGAGCAGTACTTC.